These 21 T cell receptor beta chains share one sample of origin, sequenced in a study of T cell repertoires in cytomegalovirus infection. Antigens for these TCRs are unknown. Each CDR3 protein gets one entry after TCRdb re-called the reads with MiXCR. The data hold 150,000 or so distinct CDR3 sequences, with more than 30% observed a single time. The starting material was CD8+ T cells from cultured PBMCs, obtained from culture after CMV antigen stimulation. These receptors were taken from a human donor in good health (CMV status not recorded). Some clones in this sample may be carry-over from other donors' samples.

The rearrangement links TRBV6-5 to TRBJ2-2; 8 bases align to TRBD2. The CDR3 runs 16 residues. J lost 5 bases, V lost 2 bases, and 7 bases had no gene match. Germline V CDR1 and CDR2: MNHEY, SVGAGI. CDR3 in DNA: TGTGCCAGCAGTTACATTGGACTAGCCAATACCGGGGAGCTGTTTTTT. As protein: CASSYIGLANTGELFF.

This clonotype was detected ten times or more. V is TRBV6-6 and J is TRBJ1-1; D remains ambiguous. This CDR3 contains 11 residues. Looked up from germline, CDR1 is MNHNY and CDR2 is SVGAGI (reference sequence). V lost 4 bases, J lost 3 bases, and 3 bases lay in between. Written as DNA, the CDR3 is TGTGCCAGCAGTTGGGACACTGAAGCTTTCTTT. Its translation is CASSWDTEAFF.

This clonotype has a handful of counts. J is TRBJ2-1 and V is TRBV6-5; D is unclear. Deletions cut 7 bases from V and 7 bases from J, with 11 bases between. This CDR3 is 12 amino acids long. Germline CDR1 and CDR2: MNHEY and SVGAGI. DNA of the CDR3: TGTGCCAGCACCGACGGGTGGAATGAGCAGTTCTTC. Encoded protein: CASTDGWNEQFF.

The chain employs TRBV12-3 or TRBV12-4 and TRBJ1-5, with D uncertain. Between the trimmed V and J ends, which lost 2 bases and 6 bases, there was a span of 5 bases. The CDR3 totals 12 residues. The CDR3 region has the DNA TGTGCCAGCAGTTTATTCTCTCAGCCCCAGCATTTT. The encoded protein is CASSLFSQPQHF.

The rearrangement uses TRBV7-8 and TRBJ2-1; possible D gene TRBD1, 6 bases. CDR3 length: 12 residues. Germline V gene lookup returns CDR1 SGHVS and CDR2 FQNEAQ. Trimming shortened V by 9 bases and J by 9 bases, and 15 bases separated the two germline ends. CDR3 in DNA: TGTGCCAGTACAGGGTTTCCTCCTGAGCAGTTCTTC. This encodes CASTGFPPEQFF.

This clonotype showed up just a few times. The V and J genes are TRBV27 and TRBJ1-5; unclear D gene. Germline V gene data show CDR1 as MNHEY and CDR2 as SMNVEV (reference sequence). V gave up 1 base and J gave up 6 bases, with 13 bases separating them. This CDR3 has 15 residues. CDR3 coding DNA: TGTGCCAGCAGTTTATATTCGGGGTCGGGTCAGCCCCAGCATTTT. Translated: CASSLYSGSGQPQHF.

The J gene is TRBJ2-7, the V gene TRBV7-6; the D gene could be TRBD1 or TRBD2 (5 bases each). With 5 bases removed from V and 1 base from J, the gap between germline ends came to 12 bases. The CDR3 is made up of 14 amino acids. Germline values: CDR1 SGHVS, CDR2 FNYEAQ. The CDR3 nucleotides read TGTGCCAGCAGCAACCGGGACGGATCCTACGAGCAGTACTTC. Its protein is CASSNRDGSYEQYF.

The genes are TRBV27 and TRBJ2-5, with D possibly being TRBD2 (5 bases). CDR3 length: 16 amino acids. The germline V gene encodes CDR1 MNHEY and CDR2 SMNVEV (reference sequence). V was shortened by 0 bases and J by 5 bases, with 16 bases between the two germline ends. CDR3 nucleotides: TGTGCCAGCAGTTTATCGGTGGCCCAGTGGAGGGAGACCCAGTACTTC. It translates to CASSLSVAQWRETQYF.

The sample holds one count of this clonotype. J is TRBJ2-3 and V is TRBV4-1; 9 nucleotides align to TRBD2. CDR1 MGHRA and CDR2 YSYEKL come from the germline V gene. V trimming: 0 bases; J trimming: 6 bases; junction bases outside the gene matches: 10. The CDR3 sequence is 17 residues long. For the CDR3, the DNA is TGCGCCAGCAGCCAAGATCGGGGGACTAGCTATTTCGATACGCAGTATTTT. This encodes CASSQDRGTSYFDTQYF.

This clonotype was seen a few times. The V and J genes are TRBV12-3 or TRBV12-4 and TRBJ1-2; D remains ambiguous. V lost 5 bases, J lost 0 bases, and 4 bases lay in between. The CDR3 extends over 12 amino acids. The CDR3: CASSPTNYGYTF. CDR3 sequence (DNA): TGTGCCAGCAGTCCTACTAACTATGGCTACACCTTC.

This clonotype was seen only a few times. The CDR3 here is CASSLDPQPDTQYF. The CDR3 nucleotides are TGTGCCAGCAGCTTAGATCCGCAGCCAGATACGCAGTATTTT. The V gene is TRBV11-3, the J gene TRBJ2-3; unclear D gene. This CDR3 region has 14 residues. Germline CDR1 is SGHNT and CDR2 is YENEEA. Trimming took off 0 bases at V and 4 bases at J, with 8 bases between the two ends.

This clonotype was found many times. This chain uses TRBV7-2 with TRBJ2-7; perhaps TRBD1 as D (6 bases). Trimming stripped 4 bases from V and 1 base from J, with 11 bases between. The germline V gene encodes CDR1 SGHTA and CDR2 FQGNSA. The CDR3 has 14 amino acids. The chain's CDR3 is CASSYYRESYEQYF. CDR3 bases: TGTGCCAGCAGCTACTACAGGGAATCCTACGAGCAGTACTTC.

The sample holds a few counts of this clonotype. J is TRBJ2-1 and V is TRBV6-5; 8 nucleotides agree with TRBD1. The ends lost 2 bases at V and 6 bases at J; junction bases unmatched: 3. The germline V gene encodes CDR1 MNHEY and CDR2 SVGAGI. The CDR3 covers 14 residues. Here the CDR3 reads CASSYGQGPNEQFF. In DNA, the CDR3 is TGTGCCAGCAGTTACGGACAGGGACCCAATGAGCAGTTCTTC.

The rearrangement joins TRBV6-5 to TRBJ2-7; 8 nucleotides line up with TRBD2. The CDR3 has 14 residues. J was trimmed by 2 bases and V by 2 bases; bases with no gene match: 2. Germline V lookup: CDR1 MNHEY, CDR2 SVGAGI. The CDR3, as DNA: TGTGCCAGCAGTTACGGGCGGGGGGCCTACGAGCAGTACTTC. Protein: CASSYGRGAYEQYF.

This clonotype was recorded many times. The genes are TRBV4-1 and TRBJ1-6; no clear D gene. Trimming took 4 bases from V and 5 from J, leaving 15 bases between them. Germline V gene data show CDR1 as MGHRA and CDR2 as YSYEKL. The CDR3 is made up of 16 amino acids. CDR3 sequence: CASSPYIEIHNSPLHF. The CDR3 bases are TGCGCCAGCAGCCCATACATAGAAATCCATAATTCACCCCTCCACTTT.

The chain combines TRBV19 with TRBJ2-3; the D is unclear. From germline, CDR1 is LNHDA and CDR2 SQIVND (reference sequence). Trimming took 2 bases from V and 0 from J, leaving 9 bases between them. This CDR3 has 15 residues. CDR3 region: CASSILGGSTDTQYF. CDR3 sequence (DNA): TGTGCCAGTAGTATACTTGGTGGGAGCACAGATACGCAGTATTTT.

This clonotype was counted many times. Sequence at one end of the junction differs from germline and may be a read error. The rearrangement uses TRBV12-3 or TRBV12-4 and TRBJ1-2; 7 nucleotides match TRBD1. The CDR3 is made up of 13 amino acids. This CDR3 reads CASSIAGGGGYTF. CDR3 in DNA: TGTGCCAGCAGTATAGCAGGGGGTGGTGGCTACACCTTC.

This chain links TRBV19 with TRBJ2-7, with a tentative D call TRBD2 (5 bases). From germline, CDR1 is LNHDA and CDR2 SQIVND (reference sequence). The CDR3 covers 17 residues. V dropped 0 bases and J dropped 5 bases, with 20 bases sitting between them. Here the CDR3 DNA reads TGTGCCAGTAGTATAGAGATCTCGATTTTTTCCGGGGACGAGCAGTACTTC. This encodes CASSIEISIFSGDEQYF.

The J gene is TRBJ1-3, the V gene TRBV7-9; unclear D gene. The V gene lost 4 bases and the J gene lost 4 bases, with 8 bases spanning the gap. The CDR3 totals 13 residues. CDR1 and CDR2 from the germline V gene are SEHNR and FQNEAQ (reference sequence). The CDR3 nucleotides are TGTGCCAGCAGCTCAGGCCTCGGAAACACCATATATTTT. Translated: CASSSGLGNTIYF.

This chain joins TRBV7-9 and TRBJ2-3; TRBD2 agrees at 8 bases. The CDR3 is 16 amino acids. Germline CDR1 is SEHNR and CDR2 is FQNEAQ (reference sequence). Trimming took 2 bases from V and 2 from J; bases not matched to a gene: 6. CDR3 DNA: TGTGCCAGCAGCTTAATGCTGGGACTAGACACAGATACGCAGTATTTT. Protein product: CASSLMLGLDTDTQYF.

J is TRBJ1-1 and V is TRBV6-1, with D possibly matching TRBD1 (6 bases). This CDR3 is built from 13 residues. The germline CDR1 and CDR2 sequences are MNHNS and SASEGT. The V end was cut by 6 bases, the J end by 1 base, with 9 bases between. As DNA, the CDR3 is TGTGCCAGCAGCGGGGGCGAGAACACTGAAGCTTTCTTT. It encodes CASSGGENTEAFF.